The T cell receptor (beta chain) described here comes from a study of blood T cell repertoires in COVID-19. Study-wide context: PBMCs, B-cell-depleted T cells, or T cells were the source of the cDNA or gDNA that made up the material.

Using immunoSEQ multiplex PCR, the repertoire was profiled, and TCRdb retains in-frame clones only, with some absent. The repertoire holds a few hundred thousand clones, with roughly 87% as singletons. Enrollees, roughly 18 to 90 years old, lived in about two dozen US areas. Membership in each cohort depended on participant-reported clinical history. With 7 bases clipped from V and 3 bases from J, the junction kept 9 bases outside the gene matches. The V gene's germline CDR1 is MDHEN and CDR2 SYDVKM. There are 14 residues in the CDR3. The receptor's source is a woman aged 30 to 39 who had recovered from COVID-19. The chain uses TRBV28 and TRBJ2-7; TRBD1 agrees at 7 bases. The sample taken for sequencing was PBMCs or T cells enriched from blood (not recorded which). The CDR3 DNA reads as TGTGCCAGCACCCCAGGGGGACAGTTCTACGAGCAGTACTTC. It codes for CASTPGGQFYEQYF.